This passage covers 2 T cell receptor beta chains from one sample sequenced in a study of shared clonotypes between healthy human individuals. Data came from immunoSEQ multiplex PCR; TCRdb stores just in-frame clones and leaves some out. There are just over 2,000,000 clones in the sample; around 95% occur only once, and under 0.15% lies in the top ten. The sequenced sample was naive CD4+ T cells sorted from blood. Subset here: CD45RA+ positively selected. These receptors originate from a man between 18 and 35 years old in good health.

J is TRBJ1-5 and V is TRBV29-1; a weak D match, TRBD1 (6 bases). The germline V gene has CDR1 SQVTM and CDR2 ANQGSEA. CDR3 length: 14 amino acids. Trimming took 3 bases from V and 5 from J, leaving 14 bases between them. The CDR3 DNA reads TGCAGCGTTGAGGAGATAGGGGGGGATCAGCCCCAGCATTTT. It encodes CSVEEIGGDQPQHF.

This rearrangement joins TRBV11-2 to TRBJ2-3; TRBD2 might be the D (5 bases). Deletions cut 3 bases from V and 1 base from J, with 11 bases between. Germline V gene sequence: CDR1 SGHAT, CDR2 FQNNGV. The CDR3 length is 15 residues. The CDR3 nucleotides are TGTGCCAGCAGCTTTCTATTTAGCGGCACAGATACGCAGTATTTT. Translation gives CASSFLFSGTDTQYF.